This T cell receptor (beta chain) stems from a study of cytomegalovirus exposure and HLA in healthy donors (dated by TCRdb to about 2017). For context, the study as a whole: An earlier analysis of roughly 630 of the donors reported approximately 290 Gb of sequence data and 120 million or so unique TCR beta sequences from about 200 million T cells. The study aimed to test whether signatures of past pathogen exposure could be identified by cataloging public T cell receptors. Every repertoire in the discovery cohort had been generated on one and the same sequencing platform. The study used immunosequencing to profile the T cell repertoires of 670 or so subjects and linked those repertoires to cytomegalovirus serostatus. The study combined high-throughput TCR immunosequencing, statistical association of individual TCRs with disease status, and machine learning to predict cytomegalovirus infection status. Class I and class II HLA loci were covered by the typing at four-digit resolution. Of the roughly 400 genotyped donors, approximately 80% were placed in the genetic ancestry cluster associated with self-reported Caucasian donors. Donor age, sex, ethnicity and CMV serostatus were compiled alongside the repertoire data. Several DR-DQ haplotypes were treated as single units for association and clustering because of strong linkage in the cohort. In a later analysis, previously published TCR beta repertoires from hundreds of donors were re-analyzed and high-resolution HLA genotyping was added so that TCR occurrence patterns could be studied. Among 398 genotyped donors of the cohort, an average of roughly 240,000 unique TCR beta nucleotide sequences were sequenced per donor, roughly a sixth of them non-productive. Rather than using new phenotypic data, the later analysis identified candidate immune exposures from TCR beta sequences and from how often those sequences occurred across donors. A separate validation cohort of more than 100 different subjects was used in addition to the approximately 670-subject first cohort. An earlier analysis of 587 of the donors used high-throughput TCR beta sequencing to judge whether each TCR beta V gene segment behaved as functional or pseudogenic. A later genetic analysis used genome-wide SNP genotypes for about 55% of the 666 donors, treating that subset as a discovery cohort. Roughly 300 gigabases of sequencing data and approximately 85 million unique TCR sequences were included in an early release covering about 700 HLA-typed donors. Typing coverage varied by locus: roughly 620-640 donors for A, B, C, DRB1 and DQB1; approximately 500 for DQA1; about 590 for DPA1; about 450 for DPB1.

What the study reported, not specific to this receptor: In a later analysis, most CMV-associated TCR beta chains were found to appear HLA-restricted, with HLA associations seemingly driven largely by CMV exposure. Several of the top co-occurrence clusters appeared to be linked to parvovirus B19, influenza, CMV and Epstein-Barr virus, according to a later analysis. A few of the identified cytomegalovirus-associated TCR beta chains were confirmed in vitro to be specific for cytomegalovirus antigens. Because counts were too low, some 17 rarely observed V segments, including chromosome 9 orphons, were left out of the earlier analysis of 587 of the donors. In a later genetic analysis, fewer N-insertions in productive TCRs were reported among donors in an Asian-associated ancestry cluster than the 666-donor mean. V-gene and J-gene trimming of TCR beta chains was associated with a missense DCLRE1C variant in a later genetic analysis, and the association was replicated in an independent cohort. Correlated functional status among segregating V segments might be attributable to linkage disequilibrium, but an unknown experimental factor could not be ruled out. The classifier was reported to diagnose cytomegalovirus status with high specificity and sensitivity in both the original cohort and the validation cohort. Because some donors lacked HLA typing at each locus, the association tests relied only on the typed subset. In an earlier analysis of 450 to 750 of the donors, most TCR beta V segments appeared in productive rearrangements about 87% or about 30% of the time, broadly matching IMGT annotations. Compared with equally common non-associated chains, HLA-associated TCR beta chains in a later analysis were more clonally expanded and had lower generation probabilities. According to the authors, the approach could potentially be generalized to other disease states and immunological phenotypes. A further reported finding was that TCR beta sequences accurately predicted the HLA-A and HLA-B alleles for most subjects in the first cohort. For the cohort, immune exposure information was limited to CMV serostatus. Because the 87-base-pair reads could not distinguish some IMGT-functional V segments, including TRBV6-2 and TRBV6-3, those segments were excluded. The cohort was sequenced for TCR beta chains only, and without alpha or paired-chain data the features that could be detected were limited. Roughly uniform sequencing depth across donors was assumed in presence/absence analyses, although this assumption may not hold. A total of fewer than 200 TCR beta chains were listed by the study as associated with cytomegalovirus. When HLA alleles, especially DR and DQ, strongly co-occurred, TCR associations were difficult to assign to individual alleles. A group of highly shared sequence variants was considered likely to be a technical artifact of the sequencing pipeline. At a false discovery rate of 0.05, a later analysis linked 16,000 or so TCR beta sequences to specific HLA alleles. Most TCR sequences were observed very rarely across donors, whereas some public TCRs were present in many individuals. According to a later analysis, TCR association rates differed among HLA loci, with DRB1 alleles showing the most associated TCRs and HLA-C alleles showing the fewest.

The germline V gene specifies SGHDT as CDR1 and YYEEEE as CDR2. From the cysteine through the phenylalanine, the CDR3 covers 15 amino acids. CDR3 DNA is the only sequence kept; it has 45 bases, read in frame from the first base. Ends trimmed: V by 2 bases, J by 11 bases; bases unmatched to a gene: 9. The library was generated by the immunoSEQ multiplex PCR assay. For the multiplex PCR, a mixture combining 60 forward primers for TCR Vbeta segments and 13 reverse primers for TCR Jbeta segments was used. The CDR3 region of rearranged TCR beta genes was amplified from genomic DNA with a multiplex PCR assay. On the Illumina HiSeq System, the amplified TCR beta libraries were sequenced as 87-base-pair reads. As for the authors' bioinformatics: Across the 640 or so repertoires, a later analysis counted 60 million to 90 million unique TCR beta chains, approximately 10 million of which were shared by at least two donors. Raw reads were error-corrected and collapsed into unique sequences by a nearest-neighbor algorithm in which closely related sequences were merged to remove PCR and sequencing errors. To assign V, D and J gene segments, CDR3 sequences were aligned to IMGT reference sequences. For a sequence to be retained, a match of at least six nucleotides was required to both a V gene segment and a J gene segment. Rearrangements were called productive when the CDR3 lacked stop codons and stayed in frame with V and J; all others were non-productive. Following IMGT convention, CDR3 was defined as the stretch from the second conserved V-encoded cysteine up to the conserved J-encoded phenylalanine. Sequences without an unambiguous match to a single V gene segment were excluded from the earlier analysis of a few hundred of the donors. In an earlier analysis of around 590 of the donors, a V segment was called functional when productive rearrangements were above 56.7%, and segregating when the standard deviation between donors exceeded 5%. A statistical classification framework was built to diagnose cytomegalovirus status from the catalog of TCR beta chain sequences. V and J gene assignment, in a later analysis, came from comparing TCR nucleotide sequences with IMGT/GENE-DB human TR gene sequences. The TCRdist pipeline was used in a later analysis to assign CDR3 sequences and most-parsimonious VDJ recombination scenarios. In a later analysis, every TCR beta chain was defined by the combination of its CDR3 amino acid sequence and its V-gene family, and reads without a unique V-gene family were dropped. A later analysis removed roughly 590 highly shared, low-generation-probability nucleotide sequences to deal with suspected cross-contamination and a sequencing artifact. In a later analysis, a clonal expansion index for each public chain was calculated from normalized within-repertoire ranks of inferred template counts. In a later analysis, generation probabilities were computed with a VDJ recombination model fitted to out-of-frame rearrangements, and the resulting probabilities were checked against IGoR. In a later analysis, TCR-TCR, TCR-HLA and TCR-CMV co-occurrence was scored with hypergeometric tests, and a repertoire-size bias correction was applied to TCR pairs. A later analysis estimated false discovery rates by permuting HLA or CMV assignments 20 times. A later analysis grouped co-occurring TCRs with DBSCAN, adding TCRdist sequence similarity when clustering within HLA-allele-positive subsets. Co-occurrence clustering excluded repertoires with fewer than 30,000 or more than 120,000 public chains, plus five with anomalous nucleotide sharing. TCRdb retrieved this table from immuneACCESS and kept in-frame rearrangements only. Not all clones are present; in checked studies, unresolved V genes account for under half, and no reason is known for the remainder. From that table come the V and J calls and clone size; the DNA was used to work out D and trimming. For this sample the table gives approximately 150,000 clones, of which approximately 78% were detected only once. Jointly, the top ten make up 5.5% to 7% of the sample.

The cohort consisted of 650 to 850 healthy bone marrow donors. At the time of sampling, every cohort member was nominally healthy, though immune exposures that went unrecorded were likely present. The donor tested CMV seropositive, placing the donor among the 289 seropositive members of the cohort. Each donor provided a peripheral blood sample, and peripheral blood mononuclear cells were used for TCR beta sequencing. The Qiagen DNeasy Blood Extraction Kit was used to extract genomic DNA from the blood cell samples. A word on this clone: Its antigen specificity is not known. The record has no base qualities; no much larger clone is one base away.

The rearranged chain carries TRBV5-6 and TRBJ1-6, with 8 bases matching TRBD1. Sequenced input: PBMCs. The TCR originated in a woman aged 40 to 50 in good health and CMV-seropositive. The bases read TGTGCCAGCAGCTTAGGGGACAGGTCGTGGACACCCCTCCACTTT. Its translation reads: CASSLGDRSWTPLHF.